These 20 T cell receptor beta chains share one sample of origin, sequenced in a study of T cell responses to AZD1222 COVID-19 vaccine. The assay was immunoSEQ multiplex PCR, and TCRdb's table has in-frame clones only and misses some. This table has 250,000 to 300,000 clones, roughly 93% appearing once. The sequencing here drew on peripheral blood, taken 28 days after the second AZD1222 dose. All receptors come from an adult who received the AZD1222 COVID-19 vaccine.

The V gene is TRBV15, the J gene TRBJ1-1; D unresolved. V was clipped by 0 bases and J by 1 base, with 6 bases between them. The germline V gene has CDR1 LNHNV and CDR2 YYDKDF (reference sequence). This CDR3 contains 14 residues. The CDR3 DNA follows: TGTGCCACCAGCAGAGAACCGGGGAACACTGAAGCTTTCTTT. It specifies CATSREPGNTEAFF.

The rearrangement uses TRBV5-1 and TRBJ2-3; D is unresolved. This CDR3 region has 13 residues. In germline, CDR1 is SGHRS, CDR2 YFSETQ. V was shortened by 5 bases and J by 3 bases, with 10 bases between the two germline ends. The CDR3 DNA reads TGCGCCAGCAGGTCGGGTGTAACAGATACGCAGTATTTT. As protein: CASRSGVTDTQYF.

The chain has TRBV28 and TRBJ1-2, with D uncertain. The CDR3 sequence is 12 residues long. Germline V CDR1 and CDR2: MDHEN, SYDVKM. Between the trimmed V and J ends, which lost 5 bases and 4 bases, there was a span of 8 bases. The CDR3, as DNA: TGTGCCAGCAGTCCTCCTGTCTATGGCTACACCTTC. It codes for CASSPPVYGYTF.

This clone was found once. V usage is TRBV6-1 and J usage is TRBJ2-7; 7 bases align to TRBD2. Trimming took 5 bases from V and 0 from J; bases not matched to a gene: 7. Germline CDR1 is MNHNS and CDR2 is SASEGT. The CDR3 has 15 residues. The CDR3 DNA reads TGTGCCAGCAGTCCTGAACTAGCGTCCTCCTACGAGCAGTACTTC. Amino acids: CASSPELASSYEQYF.

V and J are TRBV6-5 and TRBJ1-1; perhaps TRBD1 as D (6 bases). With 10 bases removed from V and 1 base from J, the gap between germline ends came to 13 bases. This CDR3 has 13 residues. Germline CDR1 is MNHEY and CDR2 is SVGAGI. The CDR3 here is CATYRVPNTEAFF. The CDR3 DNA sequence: TGTGCCACTTACAGGGTCCCGAACACTGAAGCTTTCTTT.

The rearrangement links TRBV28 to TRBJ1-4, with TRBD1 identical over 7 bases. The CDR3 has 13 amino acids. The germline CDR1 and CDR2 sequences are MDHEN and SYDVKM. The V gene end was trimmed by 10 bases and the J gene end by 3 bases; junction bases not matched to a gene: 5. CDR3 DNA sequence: TGTGCCACCACAGGGGCGGCTAATGAAAAACTGTTTTTT. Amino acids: CATTGAANEKLFF.

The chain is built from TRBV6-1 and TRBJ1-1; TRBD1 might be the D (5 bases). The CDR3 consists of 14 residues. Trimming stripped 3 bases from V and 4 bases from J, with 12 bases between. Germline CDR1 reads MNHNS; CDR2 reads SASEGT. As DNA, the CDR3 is TGTGCCAGCAGTGATCTGAGACAGACCACTGAAGCTTTCTTT. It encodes CASSDLRQTTEAFF.

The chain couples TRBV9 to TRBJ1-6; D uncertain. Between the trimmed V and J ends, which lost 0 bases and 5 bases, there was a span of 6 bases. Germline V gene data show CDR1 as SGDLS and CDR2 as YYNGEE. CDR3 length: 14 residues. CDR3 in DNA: TGTGCCAGCAGCGTAGCCGGGGATAATTCACCCCTCCACTTT. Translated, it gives CASSVAGDNSPLHF.

CDR3 region: CASSPSGAGYTF. CDR3 bases: TGTGCCAGTAGTCCTAGCGGGGCTGGCTACACCTTC. This chain links TRBV19 with TRBJ1-2, with D perhaps TRBD1 (5 bases). CDR3 length equals 12 residues. Germline CDR1 is LNHDA and CDR2 is SQIVND (reference sequence). V was trimmed by 5 bases and J by 7 bases, leaving 11 bases between them.

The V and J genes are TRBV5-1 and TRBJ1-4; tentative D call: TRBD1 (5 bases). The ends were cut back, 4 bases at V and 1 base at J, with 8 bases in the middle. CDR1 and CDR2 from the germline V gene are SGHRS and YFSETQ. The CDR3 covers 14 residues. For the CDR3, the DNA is TGCGCCAGCAGCCGGGGGGTAACTAATGAAAAACTGTTTTTT. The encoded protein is CASSRGVTNEKLFF.

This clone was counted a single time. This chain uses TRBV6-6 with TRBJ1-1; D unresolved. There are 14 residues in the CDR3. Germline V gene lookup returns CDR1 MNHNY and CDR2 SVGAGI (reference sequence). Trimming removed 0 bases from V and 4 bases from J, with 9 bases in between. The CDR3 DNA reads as TGTGCCAGCAGTTACTCGGGCGTCGGCACTGAAGCTTTCTTT. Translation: CASSYSGVGTEAFF.

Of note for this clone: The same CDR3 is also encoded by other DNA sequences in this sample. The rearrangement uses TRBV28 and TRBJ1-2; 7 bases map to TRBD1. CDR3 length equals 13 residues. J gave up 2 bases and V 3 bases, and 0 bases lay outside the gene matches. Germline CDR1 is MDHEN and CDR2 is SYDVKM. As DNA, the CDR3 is TGTGCCAGCAGTTTGACAGGGAACTATGGCTACACCTTC. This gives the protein CASSLTGNYGYTF.

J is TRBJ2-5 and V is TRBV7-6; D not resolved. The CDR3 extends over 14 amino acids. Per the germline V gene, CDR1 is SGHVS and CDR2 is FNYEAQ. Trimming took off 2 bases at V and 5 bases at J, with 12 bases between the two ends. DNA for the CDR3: TGTGCCAGCAGCTTAATGCCAGGCGGCGAGACCCAGTACTTC. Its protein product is CASSLMPGGETQYF.

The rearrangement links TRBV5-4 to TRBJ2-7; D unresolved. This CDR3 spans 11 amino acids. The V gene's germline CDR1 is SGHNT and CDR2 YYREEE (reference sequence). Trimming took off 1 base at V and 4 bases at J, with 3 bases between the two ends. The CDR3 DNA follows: TGTGCCAGCAGCTTGACTTACGAGCAGTACTTC. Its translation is CASSLTYEQYF.

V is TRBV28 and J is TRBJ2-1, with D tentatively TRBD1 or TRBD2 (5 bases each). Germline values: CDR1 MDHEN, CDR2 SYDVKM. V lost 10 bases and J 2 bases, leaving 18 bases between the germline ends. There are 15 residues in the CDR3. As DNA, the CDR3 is TGTGCCATCGCTGGGACGGACCTGGCCTACAATGAGCAGTTCTTC. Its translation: CAIAGTDLAYNEQFF. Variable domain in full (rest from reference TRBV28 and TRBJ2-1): DVKVTQSSRYLVKRTGEKVFLECVQDMDHENMFWYRQDPGLGLRLIYFSYDVKMKEKGDIPEGYSVSREKKERFSLILESASTNQTSMYLCAIAGTDLAYNEQFFGPGTRLTVL.

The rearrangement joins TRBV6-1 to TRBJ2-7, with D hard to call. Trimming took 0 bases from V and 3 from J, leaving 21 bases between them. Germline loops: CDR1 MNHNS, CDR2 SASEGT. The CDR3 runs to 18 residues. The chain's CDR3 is CASSEARPGRITSYEQYF. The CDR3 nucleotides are TGTGCCAGCAGTGAAGCCCGCCCGGGCAGGATTACAAGCTACGAGCAGTACTTC.

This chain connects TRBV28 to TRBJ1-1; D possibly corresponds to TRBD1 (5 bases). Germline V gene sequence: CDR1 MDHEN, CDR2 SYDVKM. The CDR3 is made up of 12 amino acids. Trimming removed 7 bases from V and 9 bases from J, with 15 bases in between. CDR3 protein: CASNLKGYQAFF. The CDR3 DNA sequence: TGTGCCAGCAACCTAAAGGGGTATCAAGCTTTCTTT.

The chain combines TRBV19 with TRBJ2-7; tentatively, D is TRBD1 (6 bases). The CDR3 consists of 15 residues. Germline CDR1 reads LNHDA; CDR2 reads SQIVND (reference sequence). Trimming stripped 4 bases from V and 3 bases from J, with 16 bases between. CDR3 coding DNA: TGTGCCAGTAGTACGACCAGGACAGTGGACTACGAGCAGTACTTC. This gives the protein CASSTTRTVDYEQYF.

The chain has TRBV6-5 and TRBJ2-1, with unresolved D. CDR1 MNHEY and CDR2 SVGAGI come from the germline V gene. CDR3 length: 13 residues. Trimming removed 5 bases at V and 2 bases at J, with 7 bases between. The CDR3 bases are TGTGCCAGCAGTCAAAGGACCTACAATGAGCAGTTCTTC. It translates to CASSQRTYNEQFF.

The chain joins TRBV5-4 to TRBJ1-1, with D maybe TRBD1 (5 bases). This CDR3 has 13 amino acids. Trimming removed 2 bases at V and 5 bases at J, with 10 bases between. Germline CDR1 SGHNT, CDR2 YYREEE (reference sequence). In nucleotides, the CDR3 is TGTGCCAGCAGCTTTGGGGGGTGGACTGAAGCTTTCTTT. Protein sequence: CASSFGGWTEAFF.